This entry describes one T cell receptor beta chain. This clone appeared a single time. Its specific antigen is unknown. No quality values exist for individual bases; no much larger clone is one base distant. The method behind the library was the immunoSEQ multiplex PCR assay. For the multiplex PCR, a mixture combining 60 forward primers for TCR Vbeta segments and 13 reverse primers for TCR Jbeta segments was used. The CDR3 region of rearranged TCR beta genes was amplified from genomic DNA with a multiplex PCR assay. Amplified TCR beta libraries were sequenced as 87-base-pair reads on the Illumina HiSeq System. The authors' analysis ran thus. A later analysis tallied roughly 80 million unique TCR beta chains across the 650 to 750 repertoires, and about 10 million of those chains were shared by two or more donors. Raw reads were error-corrected and collapsed into unique sequences with a nearest-neighbor algorithm that merged closely related sequences to remove PCR and sequencing errors. V, D and J gene segments were assigned by aligning CDR3 sequences to IMGT reference sequences. For a sequence to be retained, a match of at least six nucleotides to both a V gene segment and a J gene segment was required. Rearrangements were called productive when the CDR3 lacked stop codons and stayed in frame with V and J; all others were non-productive. Following IMGT convention, CDR3 was defined as the stretch from the second conserved V-encoded cysteine up to the conserved J-encoded phenylalanine. The earlier analysis of 500 to 650 of the donors excluded any sequence lacking an unambiguous match to a single V gene segment. An earlier analysis of a few hundred of the donors classified V segments as functional when productive rearrangements were above 56.7% and as segregating when the standard deviation between donors was above 5%. A statistical classification framework was built to diagnose cytomegalovirus status from the catalog of TCR beta chain sequences. A later analysis assigned V and J genes by comparing TCR nucleotide sequences with IMGT/GENE-DB human TR gene sequences. The TCRdist pipeline was used in a later analysis to assign CDR3 sequences and most-parsimonious VDJ recombination scenarios. A later analysis defined each TCR beta chain by its CDR3 amino acid sequence plus V-gene family, and excluded reads lacking a unique V-gene family. As a way to deal with suspected cross-contamination and a sequencing artifact, a later analysis dropped hundreds of nucleotide sequences that were highly shared and had low generation probability. In a later analysis, a clonal expansion index was calculated for each public chain from normalized within-repertoire ranks of inferred template counts. Generation probabilities in a later analysis came from a VDJ recombination model fitted to out-of-frame rearrangements, and those results were checked against IGoR. Hypergeometric tests were used in a later analysis to score TCR-TCR, TCR-HLA and TCR-CMV co-occurrence, with a repertoire-size bias correction applied to the TCR pairs. To estimate false discovery rates, a later analysis permuted the HLA or CMV assignments 20 times. A later analysis grouped co-occurring TCRs with DBSCAN, adding TCRdist sequence similarity when clustering within HLA-allele-positive subsets. Repertoires with fewer than 30,000 or more than 120,000 public chains were left out of co-occurrence clustering, as were about five repertoires with anomalous nucleotide sharing. TCRdb mirrors the immuneACCESS table, restricted to in-frame sequences. Some clones are absent from its copies; in checked studies, under half trace to an unresolved V gene, and the reason for the others is unknown. D and trimming were read from the DNA, whereas the V and J calls and clone size are those reported in that table. Across this sample there are over 150,000 clones, with 80% seen only once. Together, the top ten hold about 7% of the sample.

This sample was included in a study of cytomegalovirus exposure and HLA in healthy donors (dated by TCRdb to 2016 to 2017). Study-level background: An earlier analysis of approximately 600 of the donors reported more than 250 Gb of sequence data and some 120 million unique TCR beta sequences from 150 million to 200 million T cells. Roughly 300 gigabases of sequencing data and approximately 85 million unique TCR sequences were included in an early release covering around 650 HLA-typed donors. Of the 350 to 450 genotyped donors, 81% were placed in the genetic ancestry cluster associated with self-reported Caucasian donors. The study aimed to test whether cataloging public T cell receptors could reveal signatures of past pathogen exposure. Using immunosequencing, the study profiled T cell repertoires from about 620 subjects and related those repertoires to cytomegalovirus serostatus. Along with the approximately 700-subject first cohort, a separate validation cohort of roughly 110 different subjects was used. To predict cytomegalovirus infection status, the study combined high-throughput TCR immunosequencing, statistical association of individual TCRs with disease status, and machine learning. To study patterns of TCR occurrence, a later analysis re-analyzed previously published TCR beta repertoires from just over 650 donors and added high-resolution HLA genotyping. Rather than using new phenotypic data, the later analysis identified candidate immune exposures from TCR beta sequences and from how often those sequences occurred across donors. An earlier analysis of approximately 500 of the donors applied high-throughput TCR beta sequencing to assess whether each TCR beta V gene segment acted as functional or pseudogenic. Donor age, sex, ethnicity and CMV serostatus were compiled alongside the repertoire data. A later genetic analysis took genome-wide SNP genotypes for about 55% of the 666 donors and used that subset as a discovery cohort. Every repertoire in the discovery cohort had been generated on one and the same sequencing platform. Both class I and class II loci were covered by HLA typing, at four-digit resolution. The number of donors typed differed by locus, with about 629-640 for A, B, C, DRB1 and DQB1, 522 for DQA1, about 610 for DPA1, and under 490 for DPB1. Four to six DR-DQ haplotypes were handled as single units for association and clustering, since linkage in the cohort was strong. Among 398 genotyped donors of the cohort, an average of 235,054 unique TCR beta nucleotide sequences were sequenced per donor, roughly 18% of them non-productive.

V gives up 0 bases and J gives up 5 bases, and the segment between their germline ends measures 5 bases. CDR1 and CDR2 (GTSNPN, SVGIG) derive from the germline V gene (reference sequence). The CDR3 has 12 amino acids, counting the end cysteine and phenylalanine. The entry retains the CDR3 DNA only, 36 bases that are in frame from base 1. In total, approximately 700 healthy bone marrow donors made up the cohort. Cohort members were all nominally healthy when sampled, although unrecorded immune exposures were likely present. The donor tested CMV seropositive and was one of the 289 seropositive cohort members. A peripheral blood sample was collected from each donor, and TCR beta sequencing was performed on peripheral blood mononuclear cells. Genomic DNA was extracted from the blood cell samples with the Qiagen DNeasy Blood Extraction Kit. Overall results and qualifications from the work: Because counts were too low, seventeen rarely observed V segments, including chromosome 9 orphons, were left out of the earlier analysis of some 600 of the donors. In an earlier analysis of some 500 of the donors, most TCR beta V segments were observed in productive rearrangements about 87% or about 30% of the time, broadly matching IMGT annotations. In a later analysis, TCR association rates were found to vary across HLA loci, with the most associated TCRs seen for DRB1 alleles and the fewest for HLA-C alleles. A further reported finding was that TCR beta sequences accurately predicted the HLA-A and HLA-B alleles for most subjects in the first cohort. In a later analysis, HLA-associated TCR beta chains were found to be more clonally expanded and to have lower generation probabilities than equally common non-associated chains. Sequencing depth was assumed to be roughly uniform across donors in the presence/absence analyses, though that assumption may not hold. A later analysis associated about 17,000 TCR beta sequences with specific HLA alleles at a false discovery rate of 0.05. A cluster of highly shared sequence variants was judged likely to be a technical artifact of the sequencing pipeline. Because HLA typing was unavailable for some donors at each locus, only the typed subset was used in association tests. A few of the identified cytomegalovirus-associated TCR beta chains were confirmed in vitro to be specific for cytomegalovirus antigens. Compared with the roughly 600-donor mean, donors in an Asian-associated ancestry cluster had fewer N-insertions in productive TCRs, according to a later genetic analysis. A total of 150 to 200 TCR beta chains were listed by the study as associated with cytomegalovirus. Immune exposure information for the cohort was limited to CMV serostatus. A later genetic analysis associated a missense DCLRE1C variant with V-gene and J-gene trimming of TCR beta chains, and an independent cohort replicated the association. Some IMGT-functional V segments, including TRBV6-2 and TRBV6-3, could not be told apart with the 87-base-pair reads, so those segments were excluded. The classifier was reported to diagnose cytomegalovirus status with high specificity and sensitivity in both the original cohort and the validation cohort. When HLA alleles, especially DR and DQ, strongly co-occurred, TCR associations were difficult to assign to individual alleles. Only TCR beta chains were sequenced in this cohort, and the absence of alpha or paired-chain data limited detectable features. A later analysis reported that several top co-occurrence clusters appeared linked to parvovirus B19, influenza, CMV and Epstein-Barr virus. Across donors, most TCR sequences were observed very rarely, whereas some public TCRs were present in many individuals. According to a later analysis, most CMV-associated TCR beta chains appeared to be HLA-restricted, and the HLA associations seemed to be driven largely by CMV exposure. Linkage disequilibrium might explain the correlated functional status among segregating V segments, but an unknown experimental factor could not be excluded. According to the authors, the approach could potentially be generalized to other disease states and immunological phenotypes.

Sequencing was performed on PBMCs. The chain was built from TRBV30 and TRBJ1-5; the D gene cannot be named for sure. This TCR derives from a man between 25 and 39 years old in good health and CMV-seropositive. The CDR3 region has the sequence CAWSVRDQPQHF. The DNA reads as follows: TGTGCCTGGAGTGTACGGGATCAGCCCCAGCATTTT.